Each of the 3 T cell receptor beta chains below was sequenced from the same sample in a study of cytomegalovirus exposure and HLA in healthy donors. Use of 60 Vbeta and 13 Jbeta primers characterized the PCR. The method was immunoSEQ multiplex PCR; TCRdb's version includes in-frame clones alone and lacks a portion of them. The table includes fewer than 200,000 clones, approximately 80% detected once. Material: PBMCs. The receptors stem from a woman aged 40 to 55 in good health and CMV-seropositive.

The J gene is TRBJ2-3, the V gene TRBV10-3; D perhaps matches TRBD2 (5 bases). In germline, CDR1 is ENHRY, CDR2 SYGVKD. Trimming cost V 0 bases and J 0 bases, with 13 bases left between them. The CDR3 contains 17 residues. CDR3: CAISESEASPSTDTQYF. The DNA of the CDR3 is TGTGCCATCAGTGAGTCGGAGGCAAGCCCTAGCACAGATACGCAGTATTTT.

This clone appeared once. The chain employs TRBV7-2 and TRBJ2-1, with TRBD2 matching over 8 bases. From germline, CDR1 is SGHTA and CDR2 FQGNSA. The J segment lost 7 bases and the V segment lost 2 bases, leaving 4 bases of the junction unmatched. The CDR3 is 14 amino acids. CDR3 protein: CASSLRGTRNEQFF. The CDR3, as DNA: TGTGCCAGCAGCTTAAGAGGGACTAGAAATGAGCAGTTCTTC. Based on the CDR3 plus reference TRBV7-2 and TRBJ2-1, the full variable domain is GAGVSQSPSNKVTEKGKDVELRCDPISGHTALYWYRQSLGQGLEFLIYFQGNSAPDKSGLPSDRFSAERTGGSVSTLTIQRTQQEDSAVYLCASSLRGTRNEQFFGPGTRLTVL.

The chain combines TRBV19 with TRBJ2-1; D unclear. V lost 0 bases and J lost 4, with 10 bases in between. Germline V gene sequence: CDR1 LNHDA, CDR2 SQIVND (reference sequence). The CDR3 sequence is 15 residues long. CDR3 sequence reads: CASSIDLQAYNEQFF. The CDR3 coding sequence is TGTGCCAGTAGTATAGATCTCCAGGCTTACAATGAGCAGTTCTTC.